The text below deals with one TCR beta chain. What it binds is unknown. These data originate in a study of chemoradiotherapy in HPV16-positive cancers. Across the whole study: Candidate HPV-specific clones and shared TCR motifs came from a couple of HPV16-positive patients. Regarding the study as a whole: The functional HPV-specific definition rests on just a couple of HPV16-positive patients. Candidate HPV-specific clones and E7-related TCR motifs grew in tumor during treatment. For HPV16-positive patients, expanding HPV-responsive T cells associated with longer recurrence-free survival.

Clones were read by immunoSEQ multiplex PCR, and TCRdb kept only the in-frame ones, dropping some. The table has under 15,000 clones, about 88% seen once. The CDR3 contains 14 residues. Trimming stripped 3 bases from V and 0 bases from J, with 11 bases between. Germline assignment: CDR1 GTSNPN and CDR2 SVGIG (reference sequence). The receptor was isolated from a human donor with HPV-associated anogenital cancer. The material sequenced was blood, taken from a patient who underwent chemoradiotherapy. The rearrangement uses TRBV30 and TRBJ1-1; D is possibly TRBD1 (5 bases). CDR3 DNA sequence: TGTGCCTGGAGCGCGGGGCAGATGAACACTGAAGCTTTCTTT. It encodes CAWSAGQMNTEAFF.